This T cell receptor beta chain originates from a study of PD-1 blockade in classical Hodgkin lymphoma. Clones were sequenced by immunoSEQ multiplex PCR, and TCRdb holds only the in-frame ones, with some missing. The sample contains around 25,000 clones, approximately 80% of which appear only once. Whole-study results and caveats: The authors have not defined what causes the repertoire differences, possibly disease activity or prior therapy. TCR diversity in CD4+, not CD8+, cells rose significantly by C4D1. Complete responders' baseline diversity resembled that of newly diagnosed patients.

Worth noting for this clone: Its cognate antigen is unknown.

The CDR3 is 14 amino acids. The V end was cut by 1 base, the J end by 4 bases, with 7 bases between. Germline V gene lookup returns CDR1 MNHEY and CDR2 SVGAGI. Every patient relapsed after autologous stem cell transplantation, and brentuximab vedotin exposure varied. Each best response was a complete response, a partial response or progressive disease. This receptor was identified in a human donor with classical Hodgkin lymphoma. The chain couples TRBV6-5 to TRBJ2-2, with a possible D match to TRBD1 (6 bases). This specimen consisted of peripheral blood mononuclear cells (PBMCs), obtained before the second cycle of nivolumab. The CDR3 DNA reads as TGTGCCAGCAGTTACTACAGGGCCACCGGGGAGCTGTTTTTT. Protein product: CASSYYRATGELFF.